This T cell receptor beta chain was sequenced during a study of cytomegalovirus exposure and HLA in healthy donors. Vbeta (60) and Jbeta (13) primers were used in the PCR. Generated by immunoSEQ multiplex PCR, the TCRdb table keeps only in-frame clones and is missing some. The sample shows 150,000 or so clones, approximately 76% of them seen only once. The CDR3 runs 15 residues. The V end lost 2 bases, the J end lost 4 bases, and 12 bases lay between the germline ends. The germline V gene encodes CDR1 MNHEY and CDR2 SMNVEV (reference sequence). This cohort consisted of healthy bone marrow donors. Study-level results: Earlier results showed most TCR beta V segments being productive about 87% or about 30% of the time. It emerged from a later analysis that several of the most significant clusters appeared to be linked to common viral pathogens. In a later analysis, compared with equally common non-associated chains, HLA-associated beta chains were more expanded.

This clone has more than one count but fewer than ten. Its specificity is not known. This clonotype originated in a female donor in good health and CMV-seronegative. The chain has TRBV27 and TRBJ1-5; possibly TRBD1 for D (6 bases). The sequencing input was PBMCs. This CDR3 is CASSLRLQGNQPQHF. The DNA of the CDR3 is TGTGCCAGCAGTTTAAGGTTGCAGGGGAATCAGCCCCAGCATTTT.